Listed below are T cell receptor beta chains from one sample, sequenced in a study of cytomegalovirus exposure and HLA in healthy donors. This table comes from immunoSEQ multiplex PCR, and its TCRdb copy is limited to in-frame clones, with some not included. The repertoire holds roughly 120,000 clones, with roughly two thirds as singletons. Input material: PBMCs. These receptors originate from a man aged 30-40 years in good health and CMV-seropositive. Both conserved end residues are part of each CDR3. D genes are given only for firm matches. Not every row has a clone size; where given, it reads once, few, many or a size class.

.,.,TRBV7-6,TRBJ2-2,TGTGCCAGCAGCCTATCCACAGGTGTCGGGGAGCTGTTTTTT,CASSLSTGVGELFF
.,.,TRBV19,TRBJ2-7,TGTGCCACCGAGGGACTCAACTCCTACGAGCAGTACTTC,CATEGLNSYEQYF
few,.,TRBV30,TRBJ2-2,TGTGCCTGGAGTGGACTATACACCGGGGAGCTGTTTTTT,CAWSGLYTGELFF
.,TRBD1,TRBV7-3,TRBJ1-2,TGTGCCAGCAGCCCCGACAGGGTAGGCGGCTACACCTTC,CASSPDRVGGYTF
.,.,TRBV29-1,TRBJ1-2,TGCAGCGCTGGGGCCTTTGAACTTGGCTACACCTTC,CSAGAFELGYTF
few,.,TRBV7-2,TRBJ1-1,TGTGCCAGCAGCTTTACATTGAACACTGAAGCTTTCTTT,CASSFTLNTEAFF
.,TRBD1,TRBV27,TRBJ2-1,TGTGCCAGCAGCCCGGACAGGGCCTCTGAGCAGTTCTTC,CASSPDRASEQFF
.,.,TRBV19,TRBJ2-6,TGTGCCAGTAGTACGTTTTCGGGACACACCGGAATCTCTGGGGCCAACGTCCTGACTTTC,CASSTFSGHTGISGANVLTF
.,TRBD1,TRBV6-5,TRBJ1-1,TGTGCCAGCAGGAGACAGGGGTACACTGAAGCTTTCTTT,CASRRQGYTEAFF
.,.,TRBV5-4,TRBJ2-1,TGTGCCAGCAGCTCGCGAGCCGGAGGGCTTTACAATGAGCAGTTCTTC,CASSSRAGGLYNEQFF
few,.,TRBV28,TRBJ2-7,TGTGCCAGCACCCCAAGGGGTCCCTACGAGCAGTACTTC,CASTPRGPYEQYF
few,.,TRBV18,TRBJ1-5,TGTGCCAGCTCACCATCCCCAGGGCAGATGGGCAATCAGCCCCAGCATTTT,CASSPSPGQMGNQPQHF
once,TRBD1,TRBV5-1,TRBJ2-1,TGCGCCAGCAGCTTGGCTCCGGGACAGGGGGTCAATGAGCAGTTCTTC,CASSLAPGQGVNEQFF
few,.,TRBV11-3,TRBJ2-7,TGTGCCAGCAGCTTACAAGGGGTACCCAACGAGCAGTACTTC,CASSLQGVPNEQYF
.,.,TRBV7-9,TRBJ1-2,TGTGCCAGCAGCCTGCCGGATGGCTACACCTTC,CASSLPDGYTF
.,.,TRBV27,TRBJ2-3,TGTGCCAGCAGTTTATCCGGGAGTGGGGTCACAGATACGCAGTATTTT,CASSLSGSGVTDTQYF
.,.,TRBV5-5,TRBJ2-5,TGTGCCAGCAGCTTATTACAGGGTTTCGGAGAGACCCAGTACTTC,CASSLLQGFGETQYF
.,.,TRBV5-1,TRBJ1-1,TGCGCCAGCAGCCCCCGTGTAGCCGCGGCTGTAGCTTTCTTT,CASSPRVAAAVAFF
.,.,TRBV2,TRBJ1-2,TGTGCCAGCAGTGCACGGAACTATGGCTACACCTTC,CASSARNYGYTF
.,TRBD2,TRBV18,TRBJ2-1,TGTGCCAGCTCACCACGAGGGGGCGCGGGGGGGAATGAGCAGTTCTTC,CASSPRGGAGGNEQFF
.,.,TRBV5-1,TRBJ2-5,TGCGCCAGCAGCCAGCCTAGGGAGACCCAGTACTTC,CASSQPRETQYF
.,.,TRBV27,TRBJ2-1,TGTGCCAGCAGTTTAGGCCTCAGGGTAGCGGCCTACAATGAGCAGTTCTTC,CASSLGLRVAAYNEQFF
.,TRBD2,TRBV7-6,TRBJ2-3,TGTGCCAGCAGCTTAGCGCAGAGTAGCGGGTATTACACAGATACGCAGTATTTT,CASSLAQSSGYYTDTQYF
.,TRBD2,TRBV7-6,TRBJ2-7,TGTGCCAGCAGCCAGGGGACTAGCGGTTACGAGCAGTACTTC,CASSQGTSGYEQYF
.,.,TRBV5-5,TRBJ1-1,TGTGCCAGCAGCTTCGAGTGGAACACTGAAGCTTTCTTT,CASSFEWNTEAFF
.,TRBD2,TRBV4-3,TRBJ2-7,TGCGCCAGCAGCCAAGAGGCGACTAGCGTAGACGAGCAGTACTTC,CASSQEATSVDEQYF
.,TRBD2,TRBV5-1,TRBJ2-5,TGCGCCAGCAGCCGGGGGGGGCTAGCGGGAGAAGAGACCCAGTACTTC,CASSRGGLAGEETQYF
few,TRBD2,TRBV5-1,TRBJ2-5,TGCGCCAGCGGGCCGATCGGGGGGTTCCAAGAGACCCAGTACTTC,CASGPIGGFQETQYF
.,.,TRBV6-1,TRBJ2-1,TGTGCCAGCAGTGAAGGACTAGGAGGTGAGCAGTTCTTC,CASSEGLGGEQFF
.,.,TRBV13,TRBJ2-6,TGTGCCAGCGCAGGAGGGAGGACACGCCGGGCCAACGTCCTGACTTTC,CASAGGRTRRANVLTF
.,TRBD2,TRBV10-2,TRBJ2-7,TGCGCCAGCAGGGGACTACGGGGGGGGTACGAGCAGTACTTC,CASRGLRGGYEQYF
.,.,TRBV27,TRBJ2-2,TGTGCCAGCAGCGGCCGAGGACTCCTATACACCGGGGAGCTGTTTTTT,CASSGRGLLYTGELFF
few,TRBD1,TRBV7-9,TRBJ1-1,TGTTCCAGCAGCCCAAGACAGGGGGGAAACACTGAAGCTTTCTTT,CSSSPRQGGNTEAFF
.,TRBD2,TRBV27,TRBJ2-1,TGTGCCAGCAGTTTACTAGCGGGAGTCCACAATGAGCAGTTCTTC,CASSLLAGVHNEQFF
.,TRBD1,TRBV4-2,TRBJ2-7,TGTGCCAGCAGCCGCAGCATAGGACAGGGTCGGCACGAGCAGTACTTC,CASSRSIGQGRHEQYF
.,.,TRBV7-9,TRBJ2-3,TGTGCCAGCAGCTTAGATCGGGGTGGGCAGTATTTT,CASSLDRGGQYF
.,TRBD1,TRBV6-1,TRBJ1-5,TGTGCCAGCAGTGAATGGGGACAGGGTAGCAATCAGCCCCAGCATTTT,CASSEWGQGSNQPQHF
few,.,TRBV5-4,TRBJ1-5,TGTGCCAGCAGCTTGGACAGGGATAATCAGCCCCAGCATTTT,CASSLDRDNQPQHF
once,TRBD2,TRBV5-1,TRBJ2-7,TGCGCCAGCAGCTTCCTAGCGGGGACCTACGAGCAGTACTTC,CASSFLAGTYEQYF
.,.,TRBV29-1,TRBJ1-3,TGCAGCGTTGCCTCTGGGCTCGGAAACACCATATATTTT,CSVASGLGNTIYF
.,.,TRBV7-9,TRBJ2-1,TGTGCCAGCAGCCCCAGGTTATCCAATGAGCAGTTCTTC,CASSPRLSNEQFF
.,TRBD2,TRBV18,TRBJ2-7,TGTGCCAGCTCACCACGCAGTAGCGGGCCCCAGAAGCAGTACTTC,CASSPRSSGPQKQYF
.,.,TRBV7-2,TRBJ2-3,TGTGCCAGCAGTCTTACTGGAGCGGCAGCGCAGTATTTT,CASSLTGAAAQYF
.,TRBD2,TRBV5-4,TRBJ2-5,TGTGCCAGCAGCGGTAAAGCGCGCGGGAGCCAAGAGACCCAGTACTTC,CASSGKARGSQETQYF
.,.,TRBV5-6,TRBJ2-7,TGTGCCAGCAGCTTGGTCGGTCGAGGAGGGGGCAAAGAGCAGTACTTC,CASSLVGRGGGKEQYF
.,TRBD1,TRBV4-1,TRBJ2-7,TGCGCCAGCAGCCAAGGACCGGGACAGGGGGCATACGAGCAGTACTTC,CASSQGPGQGAYEQYF
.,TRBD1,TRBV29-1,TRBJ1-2,TGCAGCGTTGGCCCCTTGACAGGGGTCTATGGCTACACCTTC,CSVGPLTGVYGYTF
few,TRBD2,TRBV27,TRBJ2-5,TGTGCCAGCAGTTTCTTCGGCGGGGGGACCCAGTACTTC,CASSFFGGGTQYF
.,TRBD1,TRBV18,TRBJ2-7,TGTGCCAGCTCCCCTACAGGGGAAGAGCAGTACTTC,CASSPTGEEQYF
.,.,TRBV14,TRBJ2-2,TGTGCCAGCAGCCAAGGGCGACATACCGGGGAGCTGTTTTTT,CASSQGRHTGELFF
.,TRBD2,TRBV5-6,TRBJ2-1,TGTGCCAGCAGCTCCAAGCCTGGACTAGTTTTCGGCGATGAGCAGTTCTTC,CASSSKPGLVFGDEQFF
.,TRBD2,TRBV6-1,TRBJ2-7,TGTGCCAGCACCCTGGGACTAATATACGAGCAGTACTTC,CASTLGLIYEQYF
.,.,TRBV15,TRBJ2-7,TGTGCCACCAGCAGAGGAATAACCAGGCACGAGCAGTACTTC,CATSRGITRHEQYF
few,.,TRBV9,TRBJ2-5,TGTGCCAGCAATCCGGGCGGGATGGTAGAGACCCAGTACTTC,CASNPGGMVETQYF
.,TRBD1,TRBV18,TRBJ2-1,TGTGCCAGCTCACCAATGACGGACAGGGGCCACAATGAGCAGTTCTTC,CASSPMTDRGHNEQFF
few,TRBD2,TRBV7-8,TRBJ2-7,TGTGCCAGCAGCTTACCCAGGGGGTCTCTCATTTTTAGCGGGAGTTTAAACGAGCAGTACTTC,CASSLPRGSLIFSGSLNEQYF
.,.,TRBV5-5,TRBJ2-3,TGTGCCAGCAGCTTGAAAGGTGGACAGCTCACAGATACGCAGTATTTT,CASSLKGGQLTDTQYF
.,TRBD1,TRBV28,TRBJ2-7,TGTGCCAGCAGTGACGGGACAGGGGGCCACGAGCAGTACTTC,CASSDGTGGHEQYF
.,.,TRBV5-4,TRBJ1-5,TGTGCCAGCAGCTTGGACAGGGGCAATCAGCCCCAGCATTTT,CASSLDRGNQPQHF